The next 22 T cell receptor beta chains were all read from a single sample in a study of T and B cells in COVID-19 patients. Blood genomic DNA input for TRB amplification was 250-500 ng. Multiplex PCR with BIOMED2 TRB-A/B primer pools amplified TRB rearrangements. Via MiXCR, TCRdb re-called the multiplex PCR reads, giving one row per CDR3 protein. This sample has about 23,000 distinct CDR3 sequences, with under 30% found just once. Sequenced: blood. These receptors were collected from a human donor who had recovered from COVID-19.

This clonotype has just a few counts. CDR3 residues: CASSQLGTEAFF. The CDR3 coding sequence is TGTGCCAGCAGTCAACTAGGGACTGAAGCTTTCTTT. This rearrangement joins TRBV6-5 to TRBJ1-1, with unresolved D. V gave up 5 bases and J gave up 5 bases, with 9 bases separating them. This CDR3 region has 12 residues. Germline V gene sequence: CDR1 MNHEY, CDR2 SVGAGI.

The V and J genes are TRBV7-6 and TRBJ2-2; 7 bases match TRBD1. The ends lost 5 bases at V and 1 base at J; junction bases unmatched: 7. This CDR3 spans 16 amino acids. Germline CDR1 and CDR2: SGHVS and FNYEAQ. The CDR3 here is CASSNLGTVNTGELFF. CDR3 nucleotides: TGTGCCAGCAGCAACCTGGGGACAGTGAACACCGGGGAGCTGTTTTTT.

This clonotype has only a few counts. The genes are TRBV12-3 or TRBV12-4 and TRBJ2-2; TRBD1 agrees at 11 bases. This CDR3 contains 16 residues. V lost 5 bases, J lost 4 bases, and 6 bases stayed unmatched. The CDR3 sequence is CASSLGQGALTGELFF. The DNA of the CDR3 is TGTGCCAGCAGTCTAGGACAGGGGGCGCTCACCGGGGAGCTGTTTTTT.

In this sample, this clonotype turned up a few times. The chain couples TRBV6-5 to TRBJ2-1, with D possibly matching TRBD2 (6 bases). Trimming left V 0 bases short and J 10 bases short, with 10 bases between. CDR3 length equals 13 residues. Germline V gene sequence: CDR1 MNHEY, CDR2 SVGAGI. CDR3 DNA: TGTGCCAGCAGTTACTCGATAACTAGCGAGCAGTTCTTC. It codes for CASSYSITSEQFF.

This chain connects TRBV20-1 to TRBJ1-1; the D is unclear. Germline V gives CDR1 DFQATT, CDR2 SNEGSKA (reference sequence). V dropped 3 bases and J dropped 4 bases, with 12 bases sitting between them. The CDR3 contains 13 residues. In nucleotides, the CDR3 is TGCAGTGCTAGTTTCTTGGGCGGCACTGAAGCTTTCTTT. Amino acid sequence: CSASFLGGTEAFF.

This CDR3 reads CASSSNQVNTYNEQFF. CDR3 nucleotide sequence: TGTGCCAGCTCATCCAATCAGGTTAACACCTACAATGAGCAGTTCTTC. The genes are TRBV18 and TRBJ2-1; D gene unclear. The CDR3 length is 16 residues. Trimming stripped 5 bases from V and 2 bases from J, with 16 bases between. Germline V CDR1 and CDR2: KGHSH, LQKENI.

In this sample, this clonotype is medium-sized. V is TRBV19 and J is TRBJ2-2; TRBD1 matches at 7 bases. Germline V CDR1 and CDR2: LNHDA, SQIVND (reference sequence). The junction had 9 bases not matched to a gene; V was cut back by 4 bases and J by 4 bases. This CDR3 spans 16 amino acids. CDR3 in amino acids: CASSTPRTGSTGELFF. The DNA for the CDR3 is TGTGCCAGTAGTACGCCCAGGACAGGAAGCACCGGGGAGCTGTTTTTT.

This clonotype has only a few counts. This chain joins TRBV12-3 or TRBV12-4 and TRBJ2-5, with 11 nucleotides matching TRBD2. The CDR3 has 16 amino acids. V was pared by 1 base and J by 5 bases, with 6 bases of the junction left unmatched. The CDR3 protein is CASSLGSGGAWETQYF. Here the CDR3 DNA reads TGTGCCAGCAGTTTAGGTAGCGGGGGGGCCTGGGAGACCCAGTACTTC.

This sequence joins TRBV20-1 and TRBJ2-3; D uncertain. Germline values: CDR1 DFQATT, CDR2 SNEGSKA (reference sequence). CDR3 length: 14 amino acids. Trimming pared 3 bases from V and 0 bases from J, leaving 10 bases between. Here the CDR3 DNA reads TGCAGTGCTAGTAGGTCGTCTAGCACAGATACGCAGTATTTT. It is translated as CSASRSSSTDTQYF.

This clonotype was detected only a few times. This chain links TRBV20-1 with TRBJ2-1, with TRBD2 identical over 14 bases. The V segment lost 0 bases and the J segment 4 bases; nucleotides outside the gene matches: 8. This CDR3 contains 18 residues. CDR1 DFQATT and CDR2 SNEGSKA come from the germline V gene (reference sequence). CDR3 region: CSARDPGLAGEVYNEQFF. The CDR3 DNA follows: TGCAGTGCTAGAGATCCGGGACTAGCGGGGGAAGTATACAATGAGCAGTTCTTC.

In this sample, this clonotype turned up a few times. The V and J genes are TRBV12-3 or TRBV12-4 and TRBJ2-2, with TRBD2 matching 7 bases. Losses at the gene ends were 5 bases for V and 3 bases for J; bases not matched to a gene: 3. CDR3 length: 14 residues. CDR3 sequence reads: CASSRDYYTGELFF. As DNA, the CDR3 is TGTGCCAGCAGTAGGGACTATTACACCGGGGAGCTGTTTTTT.

The V gene is TRBV7-6, the J gene TRBJ2-3; 12 bases fit TRBD2. The CDR3 length is 16 residues. V shed 5 bases, J shed 1 base, and the junction held 4 bases outside the gene matches. Looked up from germline, CDR1 is SGHVS and CDR2 is FNYEAQ. The CDR3 bases are TGTGCCAGCAGCACAAGACTAGCGGGGGGCACAGATACGCAGTATTTT. This translates into CASSTRLAGGTDTQYF.

V is TRBV5-1 and J is TRBJ2-6; D is undetermined. This CDR3 is built from 17 residues. V was clipped by 5 bases and J by 0 bases, with 15 bases between them. Germline values: CDR1 SGHRS, CDR2 YFSETQ. Here the CDR3 DNA reads TGCGCCAGCAGGCTGACACCCTCGAGCTCTGGGGCCAACGTCCTGACTTTC. This gives the protein CASRLTPSSSGANVLTF.

This chain links TRBV6-5 with TRBJ1-2; D gene ambiguous. CDR3 length: 15 residues. V lost 0 bases to trimming and J lost 2 bases, with 10 bases between them. CDR1 MNHEY and CDR2 SVGAGI come from the germline V gene. This CDR3 is CASSYSYRANYGYTF. In nucleotides, the CDR3 is TGTGCCAGCAGTTACTCGTACAGAGCAAACTATGGCTACACCTTC.

The chain uses TRBV12-3 or TRBV12-4 and TRBJ2-7, with D unresolved. Trimming removed 2 bases from V and 6 bases from J, with 8 bases in between. This CDR3 region has 12 residues. Here the CDR3 DNA reads TGTGCCAGCAGTTTAAAGGGTTCCGAGCAGTACTTC. Protein sequence: CASSLKGSEQYF.

The rearrangement joins TRBV15 to TRBJ1-4; D remains unclear. This CDR3 is 13 amino acids long. Trimming shortened V by 3 bases and J by 5 bases, and 7 bases separated the two germline ends. CDR1 and CDR2 from the germline V gene are LNHNV and YYDKDF (reference sequence). CDR3 sequence reads: CATSRDPNEKLFF. In nucleotides, the CDR3 is TGTGCCACCAGCAGGGACCCGAATGAAAAACTGTTTTTT.

By share of the sample, this clonotype is medium-sized (0.01 to 0.1%). J is TRBJ2-1 and V is TRBV27, with 9 positions matching TRBD1. Germline V gives CDR1 MNHEY, CDR2 SMNVEV (reference sequence). The CDR3 totals 16 residues. The V and J ends lost 6 bases and 6 bases, in that order; junction bases with no gene match: 12. The CDR3 sequence: CASRSTGTGSSNEQFF. For the CDR3, the DNA is TGTGCCAGCAGATCGACCGGGACAGGGTCTAGCAATGAGCAGTTCTTC.

This clonotype was picked up many times. V gene TRBV19 combines with J gene TRBJ2-7; 15 positions match TRBD2. The CDR3 consists of 16 residues. J lost 0 bases, V lost 8 bases, and 5 bases had no gene match. Germline CDR1 and CDR2: LNHDA and SQIVND (reference sequence). The CDR3 reads CASRTSGGASSYEQYF. The CDR3 region has the DNA TGTGCCAGTCGGACTAGCGGGGGGGCCAGCTCCTACGAGCAGTACTTC.

By share of the sample, this clonotype is medium-sized (0.01 to 0.1%). This chain connects TRBV15 to TRBJ2-5; 10 bases match TRBD1. After removal of 1 base from V and 5 bases from J, the junction contained 4 bases not matched to a gene. The CDR3 length is 15 residues. The germline gives CDR1 LNHNV, CDR2 YYDKDF (reference sequence). The CDR3 DNA sequence: TGTGCCACCAGCAGAGTGACAGGGGGCGCGGAGACCCAGTACTTC. Translating it yields CATSRVTGGAETQYF.

The rearrangement joins TRBV5-1 to TRBJ2-1; 14 positions match TRBD2. V lost 8 bases and J lost 5; bases outside the gene matches: 6. The CDR3 is made up of 15 amino acids. Germline assignment: CDR1 SGHRS and CDR2 YFSETQ. The CDR3 loop is CASRWTSGGNNEQFF. CDR3 coding DNA: TGCGCCAGTCGATGGACTAGCGGGGGGAACAATGAGCAGTTCTTC.

This clonotype was counted between two and nine times. The V and J genes are TRBV5-6 and TRBJ2-3; 9 nucleotides align to TRBD1. Trimming at V came to 3 bases and at J to 0 bases, leaving 5 bases not matched to a gene. From germline, CDR1 is SGHDT and CDR2 YYEEEE. The CDR3 runs 16 residues. The CDR3 protein is CASSSWGQGSTDTQYF. CDR3 nucleotide sequence: TGTGCCAGCAGCTCGTGGGGACAGGGAAGCACAGATACGCAGTATTTT.

This clonotype was found a few times. The genes are TRBV30 and TRBJ2-5; TRBD1 agrees at 10 bases. V was pared by 4 bases and J by 5 bases, with 10 bases of the junction left unmatched. Germline V gene sequence: CDR1 GTSNPN, CDR2 SVGIG (reference sequence). The CDR3 runs 15 residues. The CDR3 sequence is CAWNHGQGGLETQYF. CDR3 DNA sequence: TGTGCCTGGAACCATGGACAGGGGGGGTTGGAGACCCAGTACTTC.